One sample yielded the 24 T cell receptor beta chains listed below, sequenced in a study of T-cell memory formation after mild COVID-19. From the 5' RACE reads, TCRdb called clonotypes with MiXCR, one entry per CDR3 protein. The repertoire holds some 110,000 distinct CDR3 sequences, around 15% seen once, with around 28% in the top ten. The sample was PBMCs or a T cell subset sorted from them (not recorded which). These receptors were collected from an adult woman who had mild COVID-19 (a few samples of this study predate the infection). Cell type and time point are not known.

The sample holds a few counts of this clonotype. The chain is built from TRBV5-6 and TRBJ1-1; D may be TRBD1 (5 bases). V was pared by 4 bases and J by 0 bases, with 13 bases between. This CDR3 spans 15 amino acids. Germline loops: CDR1 SGHDT, CDR2 YYEEEE. The CDR3 region has the DNA TGTGCCAGCAGCACTGAGACGGACATGAACACTGAAGCTTTCTTT. This translates into CASSTETDMNTEAFF.

This clonotype has only a few counts. The CDR3 spells CSANPTGGPYEQYF. The CDR3 region has the DNA TGCAGTGCTAATCCCACAGGGGGCCCCTACGAGCAGTACTTC. This chain joins TRBV20-1 and TRBJ2-7; 9 bases agree with TRBD1. The CDR3 is made up of 14 amino acids. After removal of 4 bases from V and 2 bases from J, the junction contained 6 bases not matched to a gene. Germline loops: CDR1 DFQATT, CDR2 SNEGSKA (reference sequence).

The V call is TRBV7-9, the J call TRBJ2-2; no clear D gene. Trimming cost V 0 bases and J 2 bases, with 10 bases left between them. The germline V gene has CDR1 SEHNR and CDR2 FQNEAQ (reference sequence). The CDR3 contains 16 residues. CDR3 DNA sequence: TGTGCCAGCAGCTTAGCATACCGACACAACACCGGGGAGCTGTTTTTT. Amino acid sequence: CASSLAYRHNTGELFF.

This clonotype came up a few times. The rearrangement uses TRBV2 and TRBJ2-7; 7 bases align to TRBD1. The CDR3 contains 12 residues. Germline V gene lookup returns CDR1 SNHLY and CDR2 FYNNEI. The trim removed 6 bases at V and 1 base at J, leaving 0 bases unmatched. The CDR3 here is CASRGQSYEQYF. The CDR3 nucleotides are TGTGCCAGCAGGGGACAGTCCTACGAGCAGTACTTC. The whole variable domain, remainder taken from reference TRBV2 and TRBJ2-7, is EPEVTQTPSHQVTQMGQEVILRCVPISNHLYFYWYRQILGQKVEFLVSFYNNEISEKSEIFDDQFSVERPDGSNFTLKIRSTKLEDSAMYFCASRGQSYEQYFGPGTRLTVT.

The chain couples TRBV7-9 to TRBJ2-7; D gene unclear. Germline V gene data show CDR1 as SEHNR and CDR2 as FQNEAQ (reference sequence). With 3 bases removed from V and 4 bases from J, the gap between germline ends came to 10 bases. This CDR3 contains 13 residues. The CDR3 nucleotides are TGTGCCAGCAGCTTCGCCCACCCGTACGAGCAGTACTTC. It specifies CASSFAHPYEQYF.

The chain is built from TRBV7-2 and TRBJ1-5; 10 positions match TRBD1. V lost 3 bases, J lost 3 bases, and 2 bases stayed unmatched. This CDR3 contains 15 residues. Germline V gene lookup returns CDR1 SGHTA and CDR2 FQGNSA. For the CDR3, the DNA is TGTGCCAGCAGCTTGACAGGGGGCGACAATCAGCCCCAGCATTTT. Its protein product is CASSLTGGDNQPQHF.

This rearrangement joins TRBV20-1 to TRBJ2-7, with no clear D. V lost 5 bases and J lost 2, with 10 bases in between. The germline CDR1 and CDR2 sequences are DFQATT and SNEGSKA (reference sequence). This CDR3 comprises 12 residues. The CDR3 loop is CSAGPTAYEQYF. The CDR3 nucleotides are TGCAGTGCTGGCCCGACCGCCTACGAGCAGTACTTC.

The chain links TRBV6-1 to TRBJ2-1; TRBD2 is a possible D gene (7 bases). The length of the CDR3 is 14 residues. V lost 7 bases to trimming and J lost 8 bases, with 18 bases between them. Germline CDR1 and CDR2: MNHNS and SASEGT. CDR3 sequence reads: CASTGLGGADEQFF. The DNA of the CDR3 is TGTGCCAGCACCGGGTTGGGGGGGGCCGATGAGCAGTTCTTC.

This clonotype was detected a few times. The chain combines TRBV7-9 with TRBJ2-1; 9 nucleotides line up with TRBD2. The CDR3 contains 14 residues. Germline CDR1 and CDR2: SEHNR and FQNEAQ (reference sequence). J lost 9 bases, V lost 3 bases, and 6 bases had no gene match. CDR3 protein: CASSLSSGRTEQFF. CDR3 bases: TGTGCCAGCAGCTTGAGTAGCGGGAGAACTGAGCAGTTCTTC.

This chain links TRBV4-3 with TRBJ2-7; D is possibly TRBD2 (5 bases). Trimming removed 1 base from V and 7 bases from J, with 20 bases in between. The CDR3 consists of 16 residues. Germline V gene data show CDR1 as LGHNA and CDR2 as YSLEER. The CDR3 DNA sequence: TGCGCCAGCAGCCAAGGCCGGGTAGCTAGTCCGGGGGAGCAGTACTTC. It is translated as CASSQGRVASPGEQYF.

This clonotype has a handful of counts. The J gene is TRBJ1-1, the V gene TRBV10-3, with D unresolved. V lost 2 bases and J lost 9, with 13 bases in between. Germline V gene sequence: CDR1 ENHRY, CDR2 SYGVKD. The CDR3 runs 13 residues. CDR3 sequence: CAISEDWEGKAFF. In DNA, the CDR3 is TGTGCCATCAGTGAGGATTGGGAAGGGAAAGCTTTCTTT.

This clonotype appeared a few times. The chain couples TRBV2 to TRBJ1-3; 10 nucleotides align to TRBD1. This CDR3 has 17 amino acids. Germline V gene data show CDR1 as SNHLY and CDR2 as FYNNEI. Trimming cost V 0 bases and J 4 bases; bases outside gene matches: 6. The CDR3 reads CASSEALGQGLGNTIYF. Written as DNA, the CDR3 is TGTGCCAGCAGTGAAGCGCTGGGACAGGGGTTGGGAAACACCATATATTTT.

The chain has TRBV5-4 and TRBJ1-1, with 9 bases that match TRBD1. Germline trimming cut 6 bases from V and 3 bases from J; bases unmatched to any gene: 6. Germline CDR1 is SGHNT and CDR2 is YYREEE (reference sequence). The CDR3 sequence is 14 residues long. In DNA, the CDR3 is TGTGCCAGCACCGTCGACAGGGGGTACACTGAAGCTTTCTTT. This codes for CASTVDRGYTEAFF. Based on the CDR3 plus reference TRBV5-4 and TRBJ1-1, the full variable domain is ETGVTQSPTHLIKTRGQQVTLRCSSQSGHNTVSWYQQALGQGPQFIFQYYREEENGRGNFPPRFSGLQFPNYSSELNVNALELDDSALYLCASTVDRGYTEAFFGQGTRLTVV.

This clonotype was detected a few times. The V gene is TRBV7-8, the J gene TRBJ2-2; TRBD1 is a possible D gene (6 bases). Trimming shortened V by 5 bases and J by 0 bases, and 22 bases separated the two germline ends. The V gene's germline CDR1 is SGHVS and CDR2 FQNEAQ. CDR3 size: 19 residues. The DNA of the CDR3 is TGTGCCAGCAGCACCCCGAGTCCTCACAGGGCCGCGAACACCGGGGAGCTGTTTTTT. Its protein is CASSTPSPHRAANTGELFF.

The chain has TRBV10-3 and TRBJ2-1, with D perhaps matching TRBD1 or TRBD2 (5 bases each). The CDR3 is 11 residues long. Germline V gene sequence: CDR1 ENHRY, CDR2 SYGVKD. Trimming stripped 6 bases from V and 9 bases from J, with 9 bases between. The DNA for the CDR3 is TGTGCCATCAGAGGTGGGGGTGAGCAGTTCTTC. This sequence encodes CAIRGGGEQFF.

This chain joins TRBV20-1 and TRBJ2-7; 8 nucleotides match TRBD1. This CDR3 spans 14 amino acids. Germline V CDR1 and CDR2: DFQATT, SNEGSKA (reference sequence). V shed 3 bases, J shed 4 bases, and the junction held 8 bases outside the gene matches. The CDR3 sequence: CSARSDRAGYEQYF. DNA for the CDR3: TGCAGTGCTAGGTCGGACAGGGCCGGATACGAGCAGTACTTC.

A few counts support this clonotype. V gene TRBV6-5 combines with J gene TRBJ1-1, with D maybe TRBD1 (6 bases). The CDR3 has 16 amino acids. CDR1 is MNHEY and CDR2 is SVGAGI in the germline V gene. Deletions cut 0 bases from V and 5 bases from J, with 16 bases between. In nucleotides, the CDR3 is TGTGCCAGCAGTTACTCGATTGCAGGGGAAGGTACTGAAGCTTTCTTT. This translates into CASSYSIAGEGTEAFF.

This chain joins TRBV7-8 and TRBJ2-2; tentatively, D is TRBD2 (5 bases). Germline CDR1 is SGHVS and CDR2 is FQNEAQ. The CDR3 extends over 16 amino acids. The V and J ends lost 5 bases and 3 bases respectively, with 16 bases between them. This CDR3 is CASSPNGISDTGELFF. CDR3 in DNA: TGTGCCAGCAGCCCAAACGGGATTAGTGACACCGGGGAGCTGTTTTTT.

This clonotype was detected only a few times. The gene calls are TRBV5-1 and TRBJ1-5; no reliable D call. Germline CDR1 and CDR2: SGHRS and YFSETQ. CDR3 length equals 14 residues. The germline V and J ends were trimmed by 4 bases and 2 bases, with 10 bases remaining between them. CDR3 DNA: TGCGCCAGCAGCCCCACCTGGGGCAATCAGCCCCAGCATTTT. Its translation: CASSPTWGNQPQHF.

With respect to this clonotype: Compared with germline, one end of the junction differs, possibly owing to a read error. The chain carries TRBV4-1 and TRBJ2-3; D ambiguous. CDR1 MGHRA and CDR2 YSYEKL come from the germline V gene. This CDR3 comprises 12 residues. CDR3 region: CASSQATDPQYF. CDR3 nucleotides: TGCGCCAGCAGCCAGGCCACAGATCCGCAGTATTTT.

This clonotype has just a few counts. The gene calls are TRBV23-1 and TRBJ2-5; the D gene is possibly TRBD1 (6 bases). TRBV23-1 is classed as an ORF, of uncertain function. CDR3 length: 14 amino acids. Trimming cost V 0 bases and J 3 bases, with 8 bases left between them. CDR3 sequence: CASSQSPGEETQYF. CDR3 nucleotides: TGCGCCAGCAGTCAATCACCAGGGGAAGAGACCCAGTACTTC.

This clonotype has just a few counts. The chain combines TRBV29-1 with TRBJ2-5; D gene unclear. This CDR3 spans 13 amino acids. Trimming stripped 1 base from V and 0 bases from J, with 6 bases between. Germline CDR1 SQVTM, CDR2 ANQGSEA. DNA of the CDR3: TGCAGCGTTGAAGTCCGCAACCAAGAGACCCAGTACTTC. Translated, it gives CSVEVRNQETQYF.

This clonotype was detected only a few times. This CDR3 is CASSEGGFYGYTF. The CDR3 DNA reads as TGTGCCAGCAGTGAAGGGGGGTTCTATGGCTACACCTTC. The chain has TRBV2 and TRBJ1-2; the D gene is possibly TRBD1 (5 bases). V lost 1 base and J lost 4, with 7 bases in between. Germline V gene sequence: CDR1 SNHLY, CDR2 FYNNEI. This CDR3 comprises 13 residues.

The rearrangement joins TRBV6-5 to TRBJ1-1, with 8 bases identical to TRBD1. Germline CDR1 is MNHEY and CDR2 is SVGAGI. V gave up 5 bases and J gave up 0 bases; unmatched junction bases: 5. This CDR3 is built from 15 residues. This chain's CDR3 is CASSDWTGMNTEAFF. CDR3 DNA sequence: TGTGCCAGCAGTGACTGGACAGGGATGAACACTGAAGCTTTCTTT.